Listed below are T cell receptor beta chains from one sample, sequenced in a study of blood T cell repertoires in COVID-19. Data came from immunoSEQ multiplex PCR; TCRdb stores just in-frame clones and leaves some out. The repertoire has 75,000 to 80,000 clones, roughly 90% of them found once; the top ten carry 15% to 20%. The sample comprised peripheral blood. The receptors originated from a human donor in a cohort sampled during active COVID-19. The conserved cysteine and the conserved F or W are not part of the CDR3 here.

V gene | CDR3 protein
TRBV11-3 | ASSLPRSDEQF
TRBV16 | ASSPGTPYEQY
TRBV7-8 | ASSIFTDSYEQY
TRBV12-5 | ASGLAHTDTQY
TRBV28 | ATQAGLYEQY
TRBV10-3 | AITQGDTGELF
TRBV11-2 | ASSLRGQGRAKNIQY
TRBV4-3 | ASSQDWDFYGYT
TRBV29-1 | SVEDIAGGPPDTQY
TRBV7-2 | ASSLRQVYGYT
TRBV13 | ASSLSGGGYT
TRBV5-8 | ASRRRDVGNTEAF
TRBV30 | AWVDMGTASYEQY
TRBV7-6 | ASSQGQGGEKLF
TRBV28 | ASSSGLFTAVTQY